These T cell receptor beta chains were read from a single sample in a study of blood T cell repertoires in COVID-19. The data were produced by immunoSEQ multiplex PCR, yet TCRdb's version contains in-frame clones alone and is incomplete. This table holds 250,000 to 350,000 clones, around 82% found once. Sequencing input: peripheral blood. The receptors come from a person between 70 and 80 years old with COVID-19, enrolled during active disease. Both conserved end residues are part of each CDR3. D genes are given only for firm matches. The listing skips clone size in some rows; elsewhere it reads once, few, many or a size class.

TRBD2 TRBJ2-3 NA 16 TRBV9 CASSVSARGTTDTQYF TGTGCCAGCAGCGTATCGGCGCGGGGGACCACAGATACGCAGTATTTT
TRBD2 TRBJ2-1 NA 19 TRBV5-1 CASSSGLAGPRSSYNEQFF TGCGCCAGCAGTTCGGGACTAGCGGGACCAAGGAGCTCCTACAATGAGCAGTTCTTC
NA TRBJ2-2 few 12 TRBV24-1 CATRTRTGELFF TGTGCCACCAGAACACGAACCGGGGAGCTGTTTTTT
TRBD2 TRBJ2-1 NA 16 TRBV27 CASSFLLAGGNNEQFF TGTGCCAGCAGTTTCTTACTAGCGGGAGGGAACAATGAGCAGTTCTTC
NA TRBJ2-2 NA 17 TRBV15 CATSRDSGGWGHGELFF TGTGCCACCAGCAGAGATAGCGGAGGGTGGGGTCACGGGGAGCTGTTTTTT
NA TRBJ1-3 once 14 TRBV29-1 CSVETAISGNTIYF TGCAGCGTTGAGACAGCGATCTCTGGAAACACCATATATTTT
NA TRBJ2-3 NA 14 TRBV28 CASSFGGNKDTQYF TGTGCCAGCAGTTTTGGGGGGAATAAAGATACGCAGTATTTT
NA TRBJ1-2 NA 16 TRBV6-4 CATTTGTVTNLYGYTF TGTGCCACTACCACAGGTACGGTAACGAACCTTTATGGCTACACCTTC
TRBD2 TRBJ2-7 NA 14 TRBV29-1 CSAETSGSSYEQYF TGCAGCGCCGAGACTAGCGGGTCTTCCTACGAGCAGTACTTC
NA TRBJ1-2 NA 15 TRBV6-5 CASRGGGIANYGYTF TGTGCCAGCCGGGGAGGGGGGATAGCGAACTATGGCTACACCTTC
TRBD1 TRBJ2-1 NA 15 TRBV30 CAWSVQRTGGNEQFF TGTGCCTGGAGTGTACAAAGGACAGGGGGTAATGAGCAGTTCTTC
TRBD1 TRBJ1-3 NA 16 TRBV5-1 CASSIGQGALGNTIYF TGCGCCAGCAGCATAGGACAGGGGGCTCTTGGAAACACCATATATTTT
TRBD1 TRBJ2-5 NA 17 TRBV5-5 CASSFEPRTGGRETQYF TGTGCCAGCAGCTTCGAACCCCGGACAGGGGGCCGAGAGACCCAGTACTTC